This entry lists 2 T cell receptor beta chains sequenced from one sample in a study of shared clonotypes between healthy human individuals (dated by TCRdb to the early 2020s). Library method: the immunoSEQ multiplex PCR assay. Imported from immuneACCESS, the table was reduced by TCRdb to in-frame sequences with V and J called. These copies leave out some clones; in studies compared against another copy, an unresolved V gene accounts for under half, and the cause of the remainder is not known. This sample gives about 600,000 clones in total; roughly four fifths of them show up just once. Around 12% of the sample belongs to the ten largest clones. Sequencing was done on a sample of PBMCs. These receptors were collected from a woman aged 40-49 years in good health. Some clones in this sample may be carry-over from other donors' samples.

The rearrangement uses TRBV18 and TRBJ2-5; no firm D call. Germline CDR1 and CDR2: KGHSH and LQKENI. The CDR3 contains 13 residues. V lost 1 base and J lost 7, with 10 bases in between. CDR3 nucleotide sequence: TGTGCCAGCTCACCACGTGGTTTTGCGACCCAGTACTTC. Protein product: CASSPRGFATQYF.

This clone was counted a few times. The chain links TRBV4-3 to TRBJ2-5, with 8 positions matching TRBD2. Trimming took 0 bases from V and 7 from J; bases not matched to a gene: 10. This CDR3 contains 16 residues. Germline V CDR1 and CDR2: LGHNA, YSLEER. The CDR3 loop reads CASSQDRAGGMGTQYF. CDR3 in DNA: TGCGCCAGCAGCCAAGACCGCGCGGGAGGTATGGGGACCCAGTACTTC.